A single sample gave rise to the 2 T cell receptor beta chains below, sequenced in a study of human T cells and chemical hapten exposure. Stated time point: pre-sensitization, week 0. Noted treatment: therapeutic diphenylcyclopropenone sensitization with weekly scalp DPC. TCRdb independently ran MiXCR on the RACE reads; one entry per CDR3 protein. The table records more than 150,000 distinct CDR3 sequences, around 30% of them present only once. The specimen was whole blood, collected in connection with sensitization to the hapten diphenylcyclopropenone (DPC). All receptors derive from a woman aged 25 to 39 with alopecia areata. Some clones in this sample may be carry-over from other donors' samples.

This clonotype was seen more than once but under ten times. CDR3: CASSVYGDTEAFF. The CDR3 nucleotides read TGTGCCAGCAGCGTATATGGGGACACTGAAGCTTTCTTT. The chain joins TRBV9 to TRBJ1-1; D is unresolved. The CDR3 consists of 13 residues. V shed 1 base and J shed 3 bases, with 7 bases lying between them. Per germline, CDR1 SGDLS and CDR2 YYNGEE.

The chain has TRBV12-3 or TRBV12-4 and TRBJ1-1; D not resolved. V was pared by 8 bases and J by 6 bases, with 19 bases between. The CDR3 is 14 residues long. The CDR3 here is CASFGMGFAPEAFF. The DNA of the CDR3 is TGTGCCAGCTTCGGGATGGGGTTTGCGCCTGAAGCTTTCTTT.